This T cell receptor beta chain was retrieved from a study of blood T cell repertoires in COVID-19. The table lists this clone with a count of one. CDR3 length: 12 residues. V gave up 10 bases and J gave up 6 bases, with 15 bases separating them. Germline assignment: CDR1 LNHDA and CDR2 SQIVND (reference sequence). Sequenced by immunoSEQ multiplex PCR; TCRdb stores in-frame clones only, minus some. The sample yields roughly 250,000 clones, 75% to 90% seen once. The material sequenced was PBMCs or T cells enriched from blood (not recorded which). The receptor's source is a woman aged 18-30 years who had recovered from COVID-19. The V call is TRBV19, the J call TRBJ1-1; possibly TRBD1 for D (5 bases). For the CDR3, the DNA is TGTGCCATCCGAAGGGGTGACGCTGAAGCTTTCTTT. Amino acids: CAIRRGDAEAFF.